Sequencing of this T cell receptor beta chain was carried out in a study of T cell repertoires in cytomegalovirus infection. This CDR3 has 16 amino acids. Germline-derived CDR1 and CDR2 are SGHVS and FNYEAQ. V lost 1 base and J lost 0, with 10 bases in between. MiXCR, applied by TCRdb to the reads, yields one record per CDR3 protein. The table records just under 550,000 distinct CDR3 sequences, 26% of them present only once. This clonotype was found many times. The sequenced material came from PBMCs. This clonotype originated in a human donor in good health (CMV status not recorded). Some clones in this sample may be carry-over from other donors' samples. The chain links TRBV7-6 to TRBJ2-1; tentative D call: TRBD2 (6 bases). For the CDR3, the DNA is TGTGCCAGCAGCTTAGAGCGGGCCAGCTCCTACAATGAGCAGTTCTTC. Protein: CASSLERASSYNEQFF.